One sample yielded the 13 T cell receptor beta chains listed below, sequenced in a study of blood T cell repertoires in COVID-19. Sequencing was performed with immunoSEQ multiplex PCR; in TCRdb, only in-frame clones are kept and a portion is missing. The data hold about 190,000 clones, with 70% to 90% observed a single time. The specimen was peripheral blood. The receptors come from a man aged 30 to 45 with acute or convalescent COVID-19.

The chain joins TRBV1 to TRBJ1-1; the table's D call, TRBD1, was not checked against the DNA. TRBV1 is labeled a pseudogene. The CDR3 covers 21 residues. CDR3 in DNA: TGCACCAGCAGCCAAGACCGAAACTTACCGGGACAGGGGGTTTGTGGCACTGAAGCTTTCTTT. It translates to CTSSQDRNLPGQGVCGTEAFF.

The V and J genes are TRBV5-4 and TRBJ1-2, with D maybe TRBD1 (5 bases). CDR3 length: 13 amino acids. Trimming stripped 0 bases from V and 6 bases from J, with 9 bases between. Germline values: CDR1 SGHNT, CDR2 YYREEE (reference sequence). CDR3 residues: CASSLGGGDGYTF. CDR3 nucleotide sequence: TGTGCCAGCAGCTTGGGGGGAGGGGATGGCTACACCTTC. Drawing the rest from reference TRBV5-4 and TRBJ1-2, the complete variable domain is ETGVTQSPTHLIKTRGQQVTLRCSSQSGHNTVSWYQQALGQGPQFIFQYYREEENGRGNFPPRFSGLQFPNYSSELNVNALELDDSALYLCASSLGGGDGYTFGSGTRLTVV.

This chain joins TRBV5-5 and TRBJ2-1; TRBD2 matches 9 bases. Trimming at V came to 3 bases and at J to 6 bases, leaving 13 bases not matched to a gene. The CDR3 is 17 amino acids. In germline, CDR1 is SGHKS, CDR2 YYEKEE (reference sequence). The CDR3 DNA is TGTGCCAGCAGCTCTAGCGGGATAGGGACGAGGGCCAATGAGCAGTTCTTC. Protein sequence: CASSSSGIGTRANEQFF.

The CDR3 protein is CASSLRLAGVDEQYF. CDR3 DNA sequence: TGTGCCAGCAGCTTACGTCTAGCGGGAGTCGACGAGCAGTACTTC. The chain carries TRBV11-1 and TRBJ2-7; 10 nucleotides line up with TRBD2. Germline CDR1 is SGHAT and CDR2 is FQDESV (reference sequence). This CDR3 has 15 amino acids. V was clipped by 2 bases and J by 5 bases; unmatched bases: 6.

V is TRBV7-9 and J is TRBJ1-5, with D hard to call. The length of the CDR3 is 14 residues. Germline CDR1 is SEHNR and CDR2 is FQNEAQ (reference sequence). V shed 5 bases and J shed 7 bases, with 15 bases lying between them. CDR3 DNA: TGTGCCAGCAGCCCCGGAGGGATGGGGCAGCCCCAGCATTTT. This sequence encodes CASSPGGMGQPQHF.

This chain connects TRBV9 to TRBJ2-1, with D unclear. Germline CDR1 SGDLS, CDR2 YYNGEE. This CDR3 has 13 residues. With 0 bases removed from V and 7 bases from J, the gap between germline ends came to 8 bases. This chain's CDR3 is CASSVGAGNEQFF. In DNA form, the CDR3 reads TGTGCCAGCAGCGTAGGCGCCGGGAATGAGCAGTTCTTC.

The chain is built from TRBV5-4 and TRBJ1-2, with D possibly matching TRBD1 (6 bases). Trimming left V 5 bases short and J 7 bases short, with 21 bases between. The CDR3 covers 15 residues. Germline V CDR1 and CDR2: SGHNT, YYREEE (reference sequence). The CDR3 is CASSGQGQLSSGYTF. The CDR3 DNA is TGTGCCAGCAGTGGGCAGGGGCAGCTTTCGAGTGGCTACACCTTC. Together with reference TRBV5-4 and TRBJ1-2, the CDR3 gives the full variable domain: ETGVTQSPTHLIKTRGQQVTLRCSSQSGHNTVSWYQQALGQGPQFIFQYYREEENGRGNFPPRFSGLQFPNYSSELNVNALELDDSALYLCASSGQGQLSSGYTFGSGTRLTVV.

This sequence joins TRBV5-1 and TRBJ1-1; TRBD1 matches 11 bases. Per the germline V gene, CDR1 is SGHRS and CDR2 is YFSETQ. The CDR3 has 17 residues. J gave up 0 bases and V 4 bases, and 8 bases lay outside the gene matches. CDR3 bases: TGCGCCAGCAGCCCTTTCGGGACAGGGGGGGTGAACACTGAAGCTTTCTTT. It codes for CASSPFGTGGVNTEAFF.

Comments on this clone: Other DNA sequences in this sample translate to the same CDR3. V and J are TRBV19 and TRBJ1-5; possible D gene TRBD1, 5 bases. Per germline, CDR1 LNHDA and CDR2 SQIVND (reference sequence). The CDR3 length is 13 residues. The ends were cut back, 5 bases at V and 5 bases at J, with 10 bases in the middle. This chain's CDR3 is CASSLQGYQPQHF. The CDR3 DNA reads TGTGCCAGTAGTCTCCAGGGTTATCAGCCCCAGCATTTT.

The V and J genes are TRBV7-9 and TRBJ2-1; possibly TRBD2 for D (5 bases). Trimming shortened V by 11 bases and J by 6 bases, and 20 bases separated the two germline ends. Per the germline V gene, CDR1 is SEHNR and CDR2 is FQNEAQ (reference sequence). This CDR3 is 14 amino acids long. The CDR3 reads CALPPRTEANEQFF. The CDR3 DNA is TGTGCCCTCCCTCCTCGAACGGAGGCCAATGAGCAGTTCTTC.

The chain links TRBV19 to TRBJ1-1, with 7 nucleotides matching TRBD1. The CDR3 consists of 13 residues. The junction had 8 bases not matched to a gene; V was cut back by 6 bases and J by 7 bases. Germline V gene sequence: CDR1 LNHDA, CDR2 SQIVND (reference sequence). The CDR3 bases are TGTGCCAGTAGCGCAGCCCGGACAGGTGAAGCTTTCTTT. Residues: CASSAARTGEAFF.

The gene calls are TRBV27 and TRBJ2-2; 15 positions agree with TRBD2. CDR3 length: 16 residues. Germline V gene sequence: CDR1 MNHEY, CDR2 SMNVEV (reference sequence). Trimming took 4 bases from V and 6 from J; bases not matched to a gene: 3. The CDR3 DNA sequence: TGTGCCAGCAGTTGGGGGACTAGCGGGAGGCCCGGGGAGCTGTTTTTT. Translating it yields CASSWGTSGRPGELFF.

This chain joins TRBV29-1 and TRBJ1-1; D remains ambiguous. V was clipped by 5 bases and J by 1 base, with 8 bases between them. This CDR3 has 12 residues. The germline gives CDR1 SQVTM, CDR2 ANQGSEA. CDR3 sequence reads: CSVTPRNTEAFF. Written as DNA, the CDR3 is TGCAGCGTTACCCCCAGGAACACTGAAGCTTTCTTT.